The present T cell receptor (beta chain) was sequenced within a study of metastatic and nonmetastatic thyroid tumors. Study overall: Blood and tumor or nodule tissue repertoires from malignant and benign thyroid patients were compared. Broader study findings: Patients with malignant thyroid tumors reportedly had significantly higher TCR beta diversity than those with benign nodules, in blood and tumor.

Germline V gene sequence: CDR1 LNHDA, CDR2 SQIVND (reference sequence). Trimming left V 4 bases short and J 6 bases short, with 27 bases between. The CDR3 spans 18 residues. This clone was recorded many times. No antigen is known for it. Thyroid surgery was preceded by no treatment in any patient. Original methodology: What underpinned the distant-metastasis classifier for papillary thyroid cancer was the set of CDR3 differences across clinicopathological groups. TCRdb re-called the PCR reads with MiXCR. What appears here as the V and J calls and clone size reflects TCRdb's work, not the paper's. The data contain roughly 40,000 clones, roughly a sixth of them singletons.

The sample comprised blood. V is TRBV19 and J is TRBJ1-2; D unresolved. The clonotype originates from a male donor with papillary thyroid cancer or a benign thyroid nodule (not recorded which). Some clones in this sample may be carry-over from other donors' samples. The chain's CDR3 is CASSSIYLRRFSLHGYTF. In DNA form, the CDR3 reads TGTGCCAGTAGTAGTATCTATTTACGCAGGTTCAGTTTACATGGCTACACCTTC.